The 28 T cell receptor beta chains given below trace back to one sample, sequenced in a study of T-cell memory formation after mild COVID-19. TCRdb re-called the 5' RACE reads with MiXCR, one entry per CDR3 protein. Of 70,000 to 100,000 distinct CDR3 sequences listed, 13% are singletons. Sequencing was carried out using PBMCs or a T cell subset sorted from them (not recorded which). Receptors were obtained from an adult woman who had mild COVID-19 (a few samples of this study predate the infection). Cell type and time point are not known.

Only a few counts were recorded for this clonotype. This sequence joins TRBV27 and TRBJ1-1; D perhaps matches TRBD1 (5 bases). Trimming took off 6 bases at V and 1 base at J, with 9 bases between the two ends. The germline V gene has CDR1 MNHEY and CDR2 SMNVEV (reference sequence). The CDR3 extends over 13 amino acids. DNA for the CDR3: TGTGCCAGCAGGGGGGGTTCGAACACTGAAGCTTTCTTT. The encoded protein is CASRGGSNTEAFF.

Here the CDR3 DNA reads TGCAGCGTTGAACTACAGGGGGCTGAAGCTTTCTTT. Encoded protein: CSVELQGAEAFF. The chain carries TRBV29-1 and TRBJ1-1, with 8 bases matching TRBD1. V lost 2 bases, J lost 6 bases, and 2 bases stayed unmatched. The CDR3 is 12 amino acids. Germline assignment: CDR1 SQVTM and CDR2 ANQGSEA.

This clonotype was seen a few times. The V and J genes are TRBV6-5 and TRBJ2-3; D is tentatively TRBD1 or TRBD2 (5 bases each). Germline loops: CDR1 MNHEY, CDR2 SVGAGI. This CDR3 is built from 16 residues. V lost 2 bases and J lost 4, with 16 bases in between. The CDR3 loop reads CASSYTTPGSADTQYF. Written as DNA, the CDR3 is TGTGCCAGCAGTTACACAACCCCAGGGAGCGCAGATACGCAGTATTTT.

V gene TRBV29-1 combines with J gene TRBJ2-3; 7 bases are a match to TRBD2. Germline CDR1 reads SQVTM; CDR2 reads ANQGSEA. The CDR3 is 13 residues long. The ends lost 6 bases at V and 0 bases at J; junction bases unmatched: 3. CDR3 coding DNA: TGCAGCGTGGGACTATTCAGCACAGATACGCAGTATTTT. It codes for CSVGLFSTDTQYF.

The chain recombines TRBV6-1 with TRBJ2-7, with a possible D match to TRBD2 (6 bases). CDR3 length: 14 residues. V was cut by 4 bases and J by 6 bases, with 16 bases left in between. Germline CDR1 reads MNHNS; CDR2 reads SASEGT. This chain's CDR3 is CASSVPPRGVEQYF. The CDR3 DNA reads TGTGCCAGCAGTGTACCCCCCCGCGGGGTCGAGCAGTACTTC.

The chain combines TRBV12-3 or TRBV12-4 with TRBJ2-1; 12 nucleotides match TRBD1. Trimming took 5 bases from V and 8 from J; bases not matched to a gene: 7. This CDR3 comprises 15 residues. CDR3 bases: TGTGCCAGCAGTCCAACAGGGACAGGGGGCGATGAGCAGTTCTTC. This codes for CASSPTGTGGDEQFF.

This chain connects TRBV9 to TRBJ2-3; 12 bases are shared with TRBD1. The CDR3 length is 17 residues. Per the germline V gene, CDR1 is SGDLS and CDR2 is YYNGEE. The J segment lost 1 base and the V segment lost 4 bases, leaving 7 bases of the junction unmatched. The CDR3 region is CASSPRDRGRGTDTQYF. Written as DNA, the CDR3 is TGTGCCAGCAGCCCTCGGGACAGGGGGCGCGGCACAGATACGCAGTATTTT.

This clonotype was observed many times. The chain joins TRBV21-1 to TRBJ2-2; the table's D call, TRBD2, has no DNA check behind it. TRBV21-1 is shown as a pseudogene. This CDR3 spans 12 amino acids. CDR3 residues: CLKGPGPGELFF. DNA for the CDR3: TGCCTCAAGGGTCCTGGACCCGGGGAGCTGTTTTTT.

The sample holds a few counts of this clonotype. The chain has TRBV19 and TRBJ2-1; TRBD1 matches at 7 bases. Germline V gene sequence: CDR1 LNHDA, CDR2 SQIVND (reference sequence). The CDR3 is 16 amino acids. J was trimmed by 3 bases and V by 2 bases; bases with no gene match: 7. The CDR3 loop reads CASSIPTGSGYNEQFF. CDR3 coding DNA: TGTGCCAGTAGTATACCGACAGGGAGTGGCTACAATGAGCAGTTCTTC.

A few counts support this clonotype. The rearrangement links TRBV5-1 to TRBJ2-1, with 8 bases matching TRBD2. Germline CDR1 and CDR2: SGHRS and YFSETQ. V was clipped by 4 bases and J by 0 bases; unmatched bases: 6. The CDR3 loop spans 16 amino acids. This CDR3 is CASSPKGLGSYNEQFF. The CDR3, as DNA: TGCGCCAGCAGCCCCAAGGGACTAGGCTCCTACAATGAGCAGTTCTTC.

CDR3 sequence reads: CASSGLAGGQITDTQYF. The DNA of the CDR3 is TGTGCCAGCAGCGGACTAGCGGGGGGTCAAATCACAGATACGCAGTATTTT. This chain connects TRBV7-9 to TRBJ2-3; TRBD2 agrees at 14 bases. V was clipped by 5 bases and J by 2 bases; unmatched bases: 6. Germline V gives CDR1 SEHNR, CDR2 FQNEAQ (reference sequence). CDR3 length equals 17 residues.

This clonotype was counted ten times or more. The CDR3 DNA reads TGTGCCAGCAGTTCAGGACAGGGCCTTAGGGATGAGCAGTTCTTC. Translating gives CASSSGQGLRDEQFF. The chain has TRBV12-3 or TRBV12-4 and TRBJ2-1, with TRBD1 identical over 8 bases. V trimming: 4 bases; J trimming: 8 bases; junction bases outside the gene matches: 10. This CDR3 spans 15 amino acids.

This clonotype was counted ten times or more. The V and J genes are TRBV20-1 and TRBJ1-2, with 9 nucleotides matching TRBD1. Trimming removed 1 base from V and 3 bases from J; junction bases left unmatched: 6. Per the germline V gene, CDR1 is DFQATT and CDR2 is SNEGSKA (reference sequence). This CDR3 spans 15 amino acids. In DNA, the CDR3 is TGCAGTGCTAGAGCGGAGACAGGGGGAGACTATGGCTACACCTTC. It is translated as CSARAETGGDYGYTF.

The chain links TRBV27 to TRBJ2-1, with a possible D match to TRBD2 (6 bases). Trimming took off 1 base at V and 4 bases at J, with 17 bases between the two ends. Germline V CDR1 and CDR2: MNHEY, SMNVEV (reference sequence). This CDR3 is built from 17 residues. The CDR3 sequence: CASSLYSGRGIYNEQFF. The CDR3, as DNA: TGTGCCAGCAGTTTATACTCGGGGCGGGGAATATACAATGAGCAGTTCTTC.

In its sample, this clonotype was seen a few times. This chain uses TRBV6-2 or TRBV6-3 with TRBJ2-5; possibly TRBD1 for D (6 bases). Germline V CDR1 and CDR2: MNHEY, SVGEGT. The CDR3 covers 16 residues. V was pared by 7 bases and J by 5 bases, with 23 bases between. The CDR3 region is CASNRADGQRSETQYF. CDR3 nucleotide sequence: TGTGCCAGCAATCGCGCAGACGGACAGAGAAGTGAGACCCAGTACTTC.

The sample holds a few counts of this clonotype. In nucleotides, the CDR3 is TGTGCCAGCAGCCCCAGAGTAGGGTTTGTGTACGAGCAGTACTTC. Its protein is CASSPRVGFVYEQYF. The V gene is TRBV5-6, the J gene TRBJ2-7; no definite D call. CDR1 is SGHDT, CDR2 YYEEEE, per germline. The CDR3 covers 15 residues. V lost 4 bases and J 4 bases, leaving 18 bases between the germline ends.

The V gene is TRBV4-1, the J gene TRBJ2-1; 7 nucleotides align to TRBD2. Germline CDR1 MGHRA, CDR2 YSYEKL. The CDR3 consists of 16 residues. Unmatched junction bases numbered 11, after V lost 4 bases and J lost 5 bases. In nucleotides, the CDR3 is TGCGCCAGCAGCCTCCAAGCGGGGTTAGTAAACAATGAGCAGTTCTTC. Protein sequence: CASSLQAGLVNNEQFF.

The J gene is TRBJ2-1, the V gene TRBV5-1; D unresolved. Trimming stripped 4 bases from V and 2 bases from J, with 19 bases between. Germline loops: CDR1 SGHRS, CDR2 YFSETQ. The CDR3 contains 17 residues. The CDR3 loop is CASSPPARVIPYNEQFF. CDR3 in DNA: TGCGCCAGCAGCCCCCCGGCCCGGGTCATCCCCTACAATGAGCAGTTCTTC.

The V and J genes are TRBV12-3 or TRBV12-4 and TRBJ2-3; either TRBD1 or TRBD2 may fit D (6 bases each). CDR3 size: 21 residues. Trimming took off 3 bases at V and 8 bases at J, with 36 bases between the two ends. The CDR3 here is CASSFYRSGRWGAEVGSTQYF. The CDR3 DNA is TGTGCCAGCAGTTTTTACCGGAGTGGGAGATGGGGGGCCGAGGTTGGCAGTACGCAGTATTTT.

This clonotype has only a few counts. The rearrangement joins TRBV6-6 to TRBJ2-5, with 11 bases fitting TRBD2. Germline V CDR1 and CDR2: MNHNY, SVGAGI (reference sequence). The junction had 5 bases not matched to a gene; V was cut back by 8 bases and J by 0 bases. The CDR3 runs 15 residues. Here the CDR3 reads CASSSSGGYQETQYF. The CDR3 DNA sequence: TGTGCCAGCTCCTCTAGCGGGGGGTACCAAGAGACCCAGTACTTC.

A few counts support this clonotype. The V gene is TRBV6-6, the J gene TRBJ1-2; TRBD1 matches 10 bases. The CDR3 is 15 amino acids. CDR1 is MNHNY, CDR2 SVGAGI, per germline (reference sequence). Trimming cost V 8 bases and J 1 base; bases outside gene matches: 7. CDR3: CASRDRGAFNYGYTF. For the CDR3, the DNA is TGTGCCAGCCGGGACAGGGGCGCCTTTAACTATGGCTACACCTTC.

This chain uses TRBV20-1 with TRBJ2-1; TRBD2 matches 7 bases. Germline V gene lookup returns CDR1 DFQATT and CDR2 SNEGSKA (reference sequence). The CDR3 sequence is 14 residues long. V was clipped by 5 bases and J by 4 bases; unmatched bases: 8. DNA for the CDR3: TGCAGTGCTTGGAGCGGGGAGACATACAATGAGCAGTTCTTC. Amino acids: CSAWSGETYNEQFF.

This clonotype appeared a few times. The chain has TRBV9 and TRBJ2-7, with 14 bases identical to TRBD2. CDR3 length: 18 residues. Germline CDR1 is SGDLS and CDR2 is YYNGEE. V dropped 4 bases and J dropped 6; count of bases not matched to a gene: 15. This chain's CDR3 is CASSPRTSGGPVRFEQYF. The CDR3 DNA follows: TGTGCCAGCAGCCCTCGGACTAGCGGGGGGCCTGTAAGGTTCGAGCAGTACTTC.

This clonotype was seen more than once but under ten times. Here the CDR3 reads CASSAGGGQETQYF. As DNA, the CDR3 is TGTGCCAGCAGTGCCGGGGGGGGACAAGAGACCCAGTACTTC. The V call is TRBV2, the J call TRBJ2-5; the match to TRBD2 covers 8 bases. The CDR3 runs 14 residues. Germline values: CDR1 SNHLY, CDR2 FYNNEI. With 4 bases clipped from V and 2 bases from J, the junction kept 3 bases outside the gene matches.

The CDR3 DNA reads as TGTGCCAGCAGCCATCTCGGGACAGGGAATCCCGAGCAGTACTTC. Its protein product is CASSHLGTGNPEQYF. The chain couples TRBV3-1 to TRBJ2-7, with 9 bases fitting TRBD1. Germline V gives CDR1 LGHDT, CDR2 YNNKEL (reference sequence). Germline trimming cut 3 bases from V and 6 bases from J; bases unmatched to any gene: 9. This CDR3 is built from 15 residues.

This clonotype was seen more than once but under ten times. V usage is TRBV29-1 and J usage is TRBJ2-5; TRBD1 is a possible D gene (6 bases). Trimming left V 0 bases short and J 4 bases short, with 12 bases between. This CDR3 region has 14 residues. The germline V gene encodes CDR1 SQVTM and CDR2 ANQGSEA. The CDR3 loop reads CSVEDHRTAETQYF. The CDR3 DNA is TGCAGCGTTGAAGATCATCGGACAGCAGAGACCCAGTACTTC.

At least ten counts were recorded for this clonotype. The chain combines TRBV12-3 or TRBV12-4 with TRBJ2-1; 8 bases match TRBD2. There are 16 residues in the CDR3. Germline trimming cut 6 bases from V and 5 bases from J; bases unmatched to any gene: 12. The CDR3 spells CASSRLGLGRDNEQFF. In nucleotides, the CDR3 is TGTGCCAGCAGCCGACTGGGACTAGGCCGTGACAATGAGCAGTTCTTC.

In DNA form, the CDR3 reads TGTGCCAGCAGCTTTCTCCTAGCGGGGAATGAGCAGTACTTC. Amino acid sequence: CASSFLLAGNEQYF. V is TRBV7-9 and J is TRBJ2-7, with 9 positions matching TRBD2. Germline loops: CDR1 SEHNR, CDR2 FQNEAQ (reference sequence). The ends lost 3 bases at V and 7 bases at J; junction bases unmatched: 7. CDR3 size: 14 residues.